This section outlines one TCR beta chain sequence together with its context. Its antigen is as yet unknown. The entry originates in a study of T cell responses to AZD1222 COVID-19 vaccine. Study-level points and caveats: Regions 160-218 and 743-854 held dominance among vaccine-associated CD4 TCRs, which spanned spike. Among AZD1222 vaccinees, only six or seven were seropositive at baseline.

Trimming removed 5 bases at V and 6 bases at J, with 16 bases between. Germline V lookup: CDR1 SGHTA, CDR2 FQGNSA. The CDR3 loop spans 14 amino acids. TCRdb's copy holds only in-frame clones and misses some; the assay was immunoSEQ multiplex PCR. This table holds 25,000 to 30,000 clones, about nine tenths found once. The TCR sequence derives from an adult in good health. Sample: peripheral blood, taken on day 0 of AZD1222 vaccination. V gene TRBV7-2 combines with J gene TRBJ1-2; D is uncertain. The DNA for the CDR3 is TGTGCCAGCAGCCCTTTCGTCCCATCGGATGGCTACACCTTC. Its protein is CASSPFVPSDGYTF.